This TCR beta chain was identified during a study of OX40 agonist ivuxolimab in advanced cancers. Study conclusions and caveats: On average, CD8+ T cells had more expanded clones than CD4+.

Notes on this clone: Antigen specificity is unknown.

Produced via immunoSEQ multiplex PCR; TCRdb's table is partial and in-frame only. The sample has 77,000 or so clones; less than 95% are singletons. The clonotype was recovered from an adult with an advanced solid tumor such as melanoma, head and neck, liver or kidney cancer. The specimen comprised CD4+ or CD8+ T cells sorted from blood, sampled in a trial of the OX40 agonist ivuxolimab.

The CDR3 loop reads CASSLAQSWTDTQYF. For the CDR3, the DNA is TGTGCCAGCAGCTTAGCGCAGAGTTGGACAGATACGCAGTATTTT. V gene TRBV7-9 combines with J gene TRBJ2-3; D is ambiguous. The germline V and J ends were trimmed by 0 bases and 3 bases, with 10 bases remaining between them. Germline CDR1 reads SEHNR; CDR2 reads FQNEAQ (reference sequence). This CDR3 contains 15 residues.